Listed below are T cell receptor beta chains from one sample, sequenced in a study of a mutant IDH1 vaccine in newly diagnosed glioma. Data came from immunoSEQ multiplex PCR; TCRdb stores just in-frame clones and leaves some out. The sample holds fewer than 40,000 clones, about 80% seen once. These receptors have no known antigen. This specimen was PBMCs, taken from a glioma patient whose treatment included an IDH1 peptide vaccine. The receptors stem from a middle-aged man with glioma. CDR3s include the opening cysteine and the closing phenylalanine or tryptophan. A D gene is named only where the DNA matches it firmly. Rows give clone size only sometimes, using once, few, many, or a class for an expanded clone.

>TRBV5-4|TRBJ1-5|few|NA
CASSLGGGENQPQHF
TGTGCCAGCAGCTTGGGGGGGGGAGAGAATCAGCCCCAGCATTTT
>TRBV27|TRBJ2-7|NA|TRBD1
CASRTGGYEQYF
TGTGCCAGCAGGACAGGGGGCTACGAGCAGTACTTC
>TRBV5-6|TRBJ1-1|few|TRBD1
CASSGTGTGVTEAFF
TGTGCCAGCAGCGGAACCGGGACAGGGGTCACTGAAGCTTTCTTT
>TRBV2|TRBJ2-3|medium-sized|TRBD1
CASKQGASTDTQYF
TGTGCCAGCAAACAGGGGGCCAGCACAGATACGCAGTATTTT
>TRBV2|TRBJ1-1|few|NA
CAISEWRTEAFF
TGTGCCATCTCGGAGTGGAGGACTGAAGCTTTCTTT
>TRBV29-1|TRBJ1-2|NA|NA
CSATDNNYGYTF
TGCAGCGCGACAGACAACAACTATGGCTACACCTTC
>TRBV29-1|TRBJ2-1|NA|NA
CSVPGSSSYNEQFF
TGCAGCGTTCCCGGGAGTAGCTCCTACAATGAGCAGTTCTTC
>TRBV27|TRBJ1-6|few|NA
CATGEGSPLHF
TGTGCCACTGGGGAGGGTTCACCCCTCCACTTT
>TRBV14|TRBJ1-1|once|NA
CASSLRGRGAFF
TGTGCCAGCAGCCTCAGGGGCCGAGGAGCTTTCTTT
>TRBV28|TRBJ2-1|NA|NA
CASSKGVGSYNEQFF
TGTGCCAGCAGTAAGGGGGTTGGCTCCTACAATGAGCAGTTCTTC
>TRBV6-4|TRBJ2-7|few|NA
CASNGLLGDEQYF
TGTGCCAGCAATGGACTTCTGGGGGACGAGCAGTACTTC
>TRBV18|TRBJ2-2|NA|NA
CASSPGSNTGELFF
TGTGCCAGCTCACCGGGCTCGAACACCGGGGAGCTGTTTTTT
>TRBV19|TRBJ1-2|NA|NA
CASSTQQGSGYGYTF
TGTGCCAGTAGTACGCAACAGGGTTCGGGCTATGGCTACACCTTC
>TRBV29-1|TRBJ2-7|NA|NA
CSVGSAYEQYF
TGCAGCGTTGGATCTGCCTACGAGCAGTACTTC
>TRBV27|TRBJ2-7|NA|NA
CASSFDREGEQYF
TGTGCCAGCAGTTTCGACAGGGAGGGCGAGCAGTACTTC
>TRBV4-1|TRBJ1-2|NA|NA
CASSQVPRVGGNYGYTF
TGCGCCAGCAGCCAAGTGCCCCGGGTGGGGGGGAACTATGGCTACACCTTC
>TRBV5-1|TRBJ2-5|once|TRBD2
CASSLASGPPQETQYF
TGCGCCAGCAGCTTGGCTAGCGGGCCACCTCAAGAGACCCAGTACTTC
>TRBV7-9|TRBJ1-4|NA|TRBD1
CASSFGTATNEKLFF
TGTGCCAGCAGCTTCGGGACAGCAACTAATGAAAAACTGTTTTTT
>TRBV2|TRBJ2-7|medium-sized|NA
CASVPGTSYEQYF
TGTGCCAGCGTCCCTGGGACGTCCTACGAGCAGTACTTC
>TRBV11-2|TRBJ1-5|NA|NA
CASSFGSGEQPQHF
TGTGCCAGCAGCTTCGGGTCGGGGGAGCAGCCCCAGCATTTT
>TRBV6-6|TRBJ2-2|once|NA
CASSYFGKPGELFF
TGTGCCAGCAGTTACTTTGGTAAACCCGGGGAGCTGTTTTTT
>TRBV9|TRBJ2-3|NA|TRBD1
CASSIGPGGPTDTQYF
TGTGCCAGCAGCATAGGGCCAGGGGGCCCCACAGATACGCAGTATTTT
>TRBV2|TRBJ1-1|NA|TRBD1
CASRTDRGRNTEAFF
TGTGCCAGCAGGACGGACAGGGGAAGGAACACTGAAGCTTTCTTT
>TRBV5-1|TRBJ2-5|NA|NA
CASSLAVGGQETQYF
TGCGCCAGCAGCTTGGCAGTCGGGGGCCAAGAGACCCAGTACTTC
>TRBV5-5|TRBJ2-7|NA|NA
CASSLSTVSYEQYF
TGTGCCAGCAGCTTGAGCACCGTCTCCTACGAGCAGTACTTC
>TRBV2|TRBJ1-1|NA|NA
CASKKEMNTEAFF
TGTGCCAGCAAGAAGGAAATGAACACTGAAGCTTTCTTT
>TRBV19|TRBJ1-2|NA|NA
CASSNPDSFYGYTF
TGTGCCAGTAGTAACCCGGACAGCTTCTATGGCTACACCTTC
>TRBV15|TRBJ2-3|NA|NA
CATSTGGAGDTQYF
TGTGCCACCAGCACGGGGGGCGCGGGAGATACGCAGTATTTT
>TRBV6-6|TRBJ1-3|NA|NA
CASSYGDGNTIYF
TGTGCCAGCAGTTACGGGGATGGAAACACCATATATTTT
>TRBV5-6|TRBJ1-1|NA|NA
CASGATEYEAFF
TGTGCCAGCGGGGCGACGGAGTACGAAGCTTTCTTT
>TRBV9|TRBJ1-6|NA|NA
CASSATGNYNSPLHF
TGTGCCAGCAGCGCCACCGGGAACTATAATTCACCCCTCCACTTT
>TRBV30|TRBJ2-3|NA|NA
CAQEGSDTQYF
TGTGCCCAAGAGGGGTCAGATACGCAGTATTTT
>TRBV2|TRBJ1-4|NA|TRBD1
CASSVLGQTYEKLFF
TGTGCCAGCAGTGTGTTGGGACAGACTTATGAAAAACTGTTTTTT